The 2 T cell receptor beta chains in this list originate from one sample, sequenced in a study of control samples from healthy donors and cancer patients. The protocol was immunoSEQ multiplex PCR, while the TCRdb copy is restricted to in-frame clones and leaves out a portion. The sample has some 80,000 clones; 85% to 95% are singletons. The sample taken for sequencing was blood. These receptors came from a woman aged 55-70 years in good health.

This clone showed up just once. The J gene is TRBJ1-1, the V gene TRBV7-3, with 7 bases matching TRBD1. The ends lost 5 bases at V and 8 bases at J; junction bases unmatched: 11. This CDR3 has 14 amino acids. From germline, CDR1 is SGHTA and CDR2 FQGTGA. CDR3 sequence: CASSPQGGQGEAFF. The CDR3, as DNA: TGTGCCAGCAGCCCCCAGGGGGGACAAGGGGAAGCTTTCTTT. The variable domain in full, with the rest retrieved from reference TRBV7-3 and TRBJ1-1, is GAGVSQTPSNKVTEKGKYVELRCDPISGHTALYWYRQSLGQGPEFLIYFQGTGAADDSGLPNDRFFAVRPEGSVSTLKIQRTERGDSAVYLCASSPQGGQGEAFFGQGTRLTVV.

CDR3 coding DNA: TGTGCCAGTCACCCAGGCGGACGGATAAATCAGCCCCAGCATTTT. This translates into CASHPGGRINQPQHF. The chain carries TRBV19 and TRBJ1-5; D unresolved. The germline CDR1 and CDR2 sequences are LNHDA and SQIVND (reference sequence). The length of the CDR3 is 15 residues. V lost 8 bases and J lost 4, with 18 bases in between.